This T cell receptor beta chain stems from a study of neurological immune-mediated disorders. TCRdb reprocessed the 5' RACE reads with MiXCR, giving one entry per CDR3 protein. The data contain almost 85,000 distinct CDR3 sequences, approximately 2.8% of them seen just once; the ten biggest clones take up 0.9% to 1.4%. This CDR3 is 14 amino acids long. J was trimmed by 8 bases and V by 0 bases; bases with no gene match: 8. CDR1 is DFQATT, CDR2 SNEGSKA, per germline (reference sequence). Whole-study results and caveats: Expanded clones shared no CDR3 amino acid sequences across subjects, suggesting private repertoires in all groups.

PBMCs stored at -80 C, 2 million in total, were the source of the unsorted libraries. This clonotype was picked up many times. Its antigen is unknown. This chain connects TRBV20-1 to TRBJ1-2; 8 bases line up with TRBD1. The sample consisted of PBMCs. This clonotype was obtained from a woman under 40 with multiple sclerosis. The CDR3 reads CSARDKGRGRGYTF. The DNA of the CDR3 is TGCAGTGCTAGAGATAAGGGCAGGGGGCGAGGCTACACCTTC.